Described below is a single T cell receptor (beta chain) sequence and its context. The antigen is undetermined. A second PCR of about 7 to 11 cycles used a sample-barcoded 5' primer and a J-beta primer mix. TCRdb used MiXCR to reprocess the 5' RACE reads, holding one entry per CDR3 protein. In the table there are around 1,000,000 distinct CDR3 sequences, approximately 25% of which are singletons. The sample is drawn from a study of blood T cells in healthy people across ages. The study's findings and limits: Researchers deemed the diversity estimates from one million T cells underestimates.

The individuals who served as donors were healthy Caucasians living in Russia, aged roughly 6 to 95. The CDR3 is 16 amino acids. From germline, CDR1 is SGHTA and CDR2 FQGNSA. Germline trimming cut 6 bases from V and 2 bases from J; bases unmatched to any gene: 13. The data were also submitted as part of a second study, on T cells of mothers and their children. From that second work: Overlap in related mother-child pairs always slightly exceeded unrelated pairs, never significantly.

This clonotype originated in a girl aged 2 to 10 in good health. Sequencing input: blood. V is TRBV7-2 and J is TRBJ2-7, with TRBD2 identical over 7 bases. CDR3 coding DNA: TGTGCCAGCAGTACCTTGGGAGGGACCTCCACCTACGAGCAGTACTTC. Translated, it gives CASSTLGGTSTYEQYF.